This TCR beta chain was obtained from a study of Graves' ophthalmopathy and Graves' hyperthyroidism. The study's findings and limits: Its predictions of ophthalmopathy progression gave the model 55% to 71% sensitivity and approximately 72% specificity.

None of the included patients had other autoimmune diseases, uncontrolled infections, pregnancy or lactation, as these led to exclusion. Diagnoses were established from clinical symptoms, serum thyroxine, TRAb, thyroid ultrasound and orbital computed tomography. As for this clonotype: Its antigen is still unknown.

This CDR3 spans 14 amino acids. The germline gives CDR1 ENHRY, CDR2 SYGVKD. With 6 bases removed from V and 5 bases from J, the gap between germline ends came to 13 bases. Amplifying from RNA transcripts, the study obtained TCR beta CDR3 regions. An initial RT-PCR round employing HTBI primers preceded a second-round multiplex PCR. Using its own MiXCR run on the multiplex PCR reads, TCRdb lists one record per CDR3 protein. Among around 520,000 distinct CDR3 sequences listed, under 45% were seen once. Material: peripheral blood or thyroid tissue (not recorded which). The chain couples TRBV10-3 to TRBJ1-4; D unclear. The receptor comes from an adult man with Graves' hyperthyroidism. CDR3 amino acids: CAIRNRIPNEKLFF. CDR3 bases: TGTGCCATCAGGAACCGAATTCCCAATGAAAAACTGTTTTTT.